The source of this T cell receptor beta chain is a study of molecular identifiers for immune sequencing clone quantification. The CDR3 length is 13 residues. Per germline, CDR1 SGHNT and CDR2 YENEEA. V lost 0 bases to trimming and J lost 8 bases, with 8 bases between them. TCRdb processed the PCR reads anew with MiXCR; each CDR3 protein has one entry. The table records 65,000 to 70,000 distinct CDR3 sequences, 15% to 20% of them present only once. Specimen: naive CD8+ T cells from blood, with Jurkat cell RNA spiked in. Subset meaning: FACS-sorted CD8+CD4-CCR7+CD45RA+ naive T cells. This chain links TRBV11-3 with TRBJ2-1, with D possibly being TRBD2 (5 bases). The receptor's source is a human donor in good health. Some libraries in this study had Jurkat cell RNA spiked in. In DNA, the CDR3 is TGTGCCAGCAGCTTAGATGGACTCGATGAGCAGTTCTTC. Residues: CASSLDGLDEQFF.